The present TCR beta chain was sequenced within a study of OX40 agonist ivuxolimab in advanced cancers. Sequenced by immunoSEQ multiplex PCR; TCRdb stores in-frame clones only, minus some. The repertoire holds about 57,000 clones, with over 75% as singletons. The sample consisted of CD4+ or CD8+ T cells sorted from blood, taken in a trial of the OX40 agonist ivuxolimab. These receptors came from an adult with an advanced solid tumor such as melanoma, head and neck, liver or kidney cancer.

This rearrangement joins TRBV5-1 to TRBJ2-1, with 8 bases identical to TRBD2. The germline V gene encodes CDR1 SGHRS and CDR2 YFSETQ. V dropped 0 bases and J dropped 3; count of bases not matched to a gene: 5. This CDR3 region has 16 residues. CDR3 sequence: CASSLGGRLSYNEQFF. In nucleotides, the CDR3 is TGCGCCAGCAGCTTGGGCGGGAGGCTAAGCTACAATGAGCAGTTCTTC.